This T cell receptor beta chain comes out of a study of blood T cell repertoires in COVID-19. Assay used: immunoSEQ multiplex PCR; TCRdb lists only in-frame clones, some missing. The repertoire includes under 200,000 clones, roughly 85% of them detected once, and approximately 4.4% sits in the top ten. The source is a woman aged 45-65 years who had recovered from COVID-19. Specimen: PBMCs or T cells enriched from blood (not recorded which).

DNA for the CDR3: TGTGCCAGCAGCCGGCGGACTAGCGGGGGAGCTGGGGAGACCCAGTACTTC. Amino acid sequence: CASSRRTSGGAGETQYF. The chain recombines TRBV9 with TRBJ2-5; TRBD2 aligns across 13 bases. The CDR3 is 17 residues long. Germline loops: CDR1 SGDLS, CDR2 YYNGEE. The J segment lost 5 bases and the V segment lost 4 bases, leaving 11 bases of the junction unmatched.